This passage covers 25 T cell receptor beta chains from one sample sequenced in a study of blood T cell repertoires in COVID-19. Profiled with immunoSEQ multiplex PCR; TCRdb holds only in-frame clones, not every one. The repertoire includes 150,000 to 200,000 clones, about four fifths of them detected once, and nearly 6% sits in the top ten. Sequences were obtained from peripheral blood. These receptors were obtained from a woman aged 35 to 49 with COVID-19, enrolled during active disease.

The genes are TRBV29-1 and TRBJ2-7; D may be TRBD2 (5 bases). Trimming pared 5 bases from V and 0 bases from J, leaving 8 bases between. CDR3 length equals 12 residues. The germline gives CDR1 SQVTM, CDR2 ANQGSEA. CDR3 coding DNA: TGCAGCGTTATAGGGAGCTCCTACGAGCAGTACTTC. Translation: CSVIGSSYEQYF.

The rearrangement uses TRBV20-1 and TRBJ1-5; TRBD1 matches 7 bases. Per the germline V gene, CDR1 is DFQATT and CDR2 is SNEGSKA (reference sequence). This CDR3 has 17 amino acids. V lost 3 bases to trimming and J lost 3 bases; unmatched junction nucleotides: 14. CDR3 amino acids: CSASGYRTGLYNQPQHF. The CDR3 DNA reads TGCAGTGCTAGTGGTTATAGGACAGGCCTCTACAATCAGCCCCAGCATTTT.

This sequence joins TRBV5-4 and TRBJ2-7, with TRBD2 matching over 10 bases. Germline trimming cut 1 base from V and 7 bases from J; bases unmatched to any gene: 8. The CDR3 length is 15 residues. Germline CDR1 is SGHNT and CDR2 is YYREEE (reference sequence). The CDR3 loop is CASSLPLAGVREQYF. For the CDR3, the DNA is TGTGCCAGCAGCTTGCCTCTAGCGGGAGTGCGGGAGCAGTACTTC.

V usage is TRBV9 and J usage is TRBJ2-7, with D perhaps matching TRBD2 (6 bases). Germline values: CDR1 SGDLS, CDR2 YYNGEE. The CDR3 contains 14 residues. V lost 4 bases, J lost 3 bases, and 14 bases lay in between. CDR3 sequence reads: CASSTGTEGYEQYF. The CDR3 DNA follows: TGTGCCAGCAGCACGGGGACGGAGGGCTACGAGCAGTACTTC.

V and J are TRBV9 and TRBJ2-3, with D perhaps TRBD2 (5 bases). Germline V gene lookup returns CDR1 SGDLS and CDR2 YYNGEE. This CDR3 is built from 16 residues. V was shortened by 0 bases and J by 2 bases, with 13 bases between the two germline ends. The DNA of the CDR3 is TGTGCCAGCAGCGTAGGAGCGGACCCTTTCACAGATACGCAGTATTTT. Encoded protein: CASSVGADPFTDTQYF.

The chain links TRBV3-1 (or the pseudogene TRBV3-2) to TRBJ1-1; D may be TRBD1 (5 bases). Germline V gives CDR1 LGHDT, CDR2 YNNKEL (reference sequence). The CDR3 spans 13 residues. V was shortened by 4 bases and J by 2 bases, with 8 bases between the two germline ends. The CDR3 is CASSLRGNTEAFF. The CDR3 coding sequence is TGTGCCAGCAGCCTTAGGGGTAACACTGAAGCTTTCTTT.

The chain joins TRBV6-2 or TRBV6-3 to TRBJ1-2, with D hard to call. Trimming left V 0 bases short and J 3 bases short, with 11 bases between. Germline CDR1 MNHEY, CDR2 SVGEGT. This CDR3 region has 15 residues. The CDR3 nucleotides read TGTGCCAGCAGTTACTCGACACAGCTCTACTATGGCTACACCTTC. Translation gives CASSYSTQLYYGYTF.

The chain employs TRBV7-3 and TRBJ1-6; 9 nucleotides align to TRBD1. Germline lookup yields CDR1 SGHTA and CDR2 FQGTGA. J lost 9 bases, V lost 6 bases, and 12 bases had no gene match. The CDR3 has 16 amino acids. CDR3 bases: TGTGCCAGCAGTTTGACAGGGGGGGAACCTGGTTCACCCCTCCACTTT. Translated, it gives CASSLTGGEPGSPLHF.

This chain's CDR3 is CASSEGAGGKETQYF. The CDR3 DNA reads as TGTGCCAGCAGTGAAGGAGCGGGAGGAAAAGAGACCCAGTACTTC. The chain employs TRBV6-4 and TRBJ2-5, with TRBD2 matching 9 bases. Germline V CDR1 and CDR2: MRHNA, SNTAGT. This CDR3 has 15 amino acids. Unmatched junction bases numbered 5, after V lost 3 bases and J lost 3 bases.

CDR3 in amino acids: CASSQDETSGYQFF. The CDR3 region has the DNA TGCGCCAGCAGCCAAGATGAGACTAGCGGATATCAGTTCTTC. The V call is TRBV4-1, the J call TRBJ2-1; 9 bases match TRBD2. V lost 0 bases to trimming and J lost 13 bases; unmatched junction nucleotides: 7. Germline V CDR1 and CDR2: MGHRA, YSYEKL. This CDR3 region has 14 residues.

The J gene is TRBJ1-1, the V gene TRBV6-1; weak D call: TRBD1 (5 bases). Per germline, CDR1 MNHNS and CDR2 SASEGT. The V gene lost 2 bases and the J gene lost 2 bases, with 18 bases spanning the gap. This CDR3 has 17 amino acids. The CDR3 DNA sequence: TGTGCCAGCAGTGAACTCTTTATGTTTAGGGGAAACACTGAAGCTTTCTTT. It is translated as CASSELFMFRGNTEAFF.

This chain connects TRBV5-5 to TRBJ1-6, with no clear D. V lost 4 bases and J lost 0, with 14 bases in between. The CDR3 consists of 17 residues. Germline V gene sequence: CDR1 SGHKS, CDR2 YYEKEE (reference sequence). The CDR3: CASSPNPPSSYNSPLHF. CDR3 coding DNA: TGTGCCAGCAGCCCCAATCCGCCGAGCTCCTATAATTCACCCCTCCACTTT.

The chain couples TRBV2 to TRBJ2-6; 10 positions match TRBD1. The CDR3 length is 15 residues. Per the germline V gene, CDR1 is SNHLY and CDR2 is FYNNEI. Trimming removed 9 bases from V and 0 bases from J; junction bases left unmatched: 2. The CDR3 nucleotides read TGTGCCAGTGGGACAGGGGACTCTGGGGCCAACGTCCTGACTTTC. This gives the protein CASGTGDSGANVLTF.

This chain links TRBV18 with TRBJ2-7; a weak D match, TRBD2 (5 bases). The CDR3 length is 15 residues. CDR1 and CDR2 (germline): KGHSH, LQKENI. With 6 bases removed from V and 0 bases from J, the gap between germline ends came to 15 bases. The CDR3 region has the DNA TGTGCCAGCTCCCGCGAACAAGGGAGCTCCTACGAGCAGTACTTC. Translation: CASSREQGSSYEQYF.

The chain couples TRBV4-2 to TRBJ1-2; 11 bases agree with TRBD1. Germline-derived CDR1 and CDR2 are LGHNA and YNFKEQ. The CDR3 is 17 residues long. Trimming at V came to 0 bases and at J to 8 bases, leaving 11 bases not matched to a gene. CDR3 coding DNA: TGTGCCAGCAGCCAAGATATAAGGGGACAGGGGGTAGGAGGCTACACCTTC. It codes for CASSQDIRGQGVGGYTF.

The chain carries TRBV14 and TRBJ1-2; no definite D call. The CDR3 loop spans 16 amino acids. Germline V gives CDR1 SGHDN, CDR2 FVKESK. The V and J ends lost 7 bases and 6 bases respectively, with 24 bases between them. The CDR3, as DNA: TGTGCCAGCACCCGCGGCCCTAGACGAATGTATGATGGCTACACCTTC. Protein sequence: CASTRGPRRMYDGYTF.

The gene calls are TRBV18 and TRBJ1-4; D is unclear. The CDR3 length is 14 residues. V lost 5 bases and J lost 4, with 11 bases in between. Germline V gives CDR1 KGHSH, CDR2 LQKENI. CDR3 coding DNA: TGTGCCAGCTCAAGGGCAGGACTTAATGAAAAACTGTTTTTT. It specifies CASSRAGLNEKLFF.

This clone was found a few times. This chain links TRBV4-2 with TRBJ1-4; D remains unclear. V was shortened by 0 bases and J by 4 bases, with 18 bases between the two germline ends. The CDR3 is 18 residues long. Germline V gene lookup returns CDR1 LGHNA and CDR2 YNFKEQ. The CDR3 protein is CASSQDALGPSYNEKLFF. Here the CDR3 DNA reads TGTGCCAGCAGCCAAGATGCGTTGGGTCCTAGCTATAATGAAAAACTGTTTTTT.

Details on this clone: Given the absence of the conserved phenylalanine or tryptophan at the CDR3 end, a read error is likely. No DNA is shown, since the ends of the CDR3 on it are uncertain; the CDR3 is the one TCRdb lists. The chain has TRBV27 and TRBJ1-6; TRBD1 is the table's D call, not checked against the DNA. CDR1 and CDR2 (germline): MNHEY, SMNVEV (reference sequence). Ends included, the CDR3 has 8 residues. CDR3 region: CASGPPDP.

This clone occurred once. This rearrangement joins TRBV7-7 to TRBJ1-1; TRBD1 agrees at 8 bases. CDR3 length: 15 residues. V lost 5 bases, J lost 8 bases, and 13 bases stayed unmatched. Germline V gene lookup returns CDR1 SSHAT and CDR2 FNYEAQ (reference sequence). The CDR3 nucleotides read TGTGCCAGCAGCCCTTCTAGTATGGGGACAGGAGAAGCTTTCTTT. Translating it yields CASSPSSMGTGEAFF.

J is TRBJ2-7 and V is TRBV20-1, with 9 bases that match TRBD2. The germline CDR1 and CDR2 sequences are DFQATT and SNEGSKA (reference sequence). The V segment lost 3 bases and the J segment 7 bases; nucleotides outside the gene matches: 10. The CDR3 spans 14 residues. The CDR3 sequence: CSASFAGGPGEQYF. In DNA form, the CDR3 reads TGCAGTGCTAGTTTTGCGGGAGGGCCAGGAGAGCAGTACTTC.

CDR3 in amino acids: CASSSLAGNYYEQYF. As DNA, the CDR3 is TGTGCCAGCAGCTCTCTAGCGGGAAACTACTACGAGCAGTACTTC. The chain has TRBV5-6 and TRBJ2-7; TRBD2 aligns across 9 bases. The CDR3 is 15 residues long. J lost 3 bases, V lost 3 bases, and 7 bases had no gene match. Germline V gene data show CDR1 as SGHDT and CDR2 as YYEEEE.

The gene calls are TRBV4-2 and TRBJ2-1, with TRBD2 matching over 7 bases. Per germline, CDR1 LGHNA and CDR2 YNFKEQ. There are 16 residues in the CDR3. The V gene end was trimmed by 0 bases and the J gene end by 2 bases; junction bases not matched to a gene: 4. CDR3 region: CASSQDLAGAYNEQFF. CDR3 bases: TGTGCCAGCAGCCAAGATTTGGCGGGAGCCTACAATGAGCAGTTCTTC.

The rearrangement uses TRBV10-3 and TRBJ2-7; D is possibly TRBD2 (6 bases). The CDR3 consists of 14 residues. The V end was cut by 7 bases, the J end by 0 bases, with 13 bases between. Germline V gene sequence: CDR1 ENHRY, CDR2 SYGVKD. This CDR3 is CAITRDSSSYEQYF. The CDR3 DNA follows: TGTGCCATCACCCGGGACTCGAGCTCCTACGAGCAGTACTTC.

This chain connects TRBV4-3 to TRBJ2-3; TRBD1 matches at 8 bases. The length of the CDR3 is 18 residues. Germline CDR1 LGHNA, CDR2 YSLEER. Germline trimming cut 2 bases from V and 0 bases from J; bases unmatched to any gene: 10. For the CDR3, the DNA is TGCGCCAGCAGCCAAAAATCGACAGGGGAGGCCAGCACAGATACGCAGTATTTT. It codes for CASSQKSTGEASTDTQYF.